Sequencing of this TCR beta chain was carried out in a study of metastatic and nonmetastatic thyroid tumors (TCRdb year 2020). In the study overall: For patients with malignant and with benign thyroid disease, the researchers compared repertoires between peripheral blood samples and tumor or nodule tissue samples. Overall study results and their limits: In both blood and tumor samples, malignant tumors were reported to have significantly higher TCR beta diversity than benign nodules.

The CDR3 holds 15 amino acids from the cysteine to the phenylalanine. The only DNA kept is the CDR3, 45 bases in frame from the first base. The V end loses 0 bases and the J end loses 4 bases, and a stretch of 12 bases separates them. CDR1 LGHNA and CDR2 YNFKEQ are derived from the germline V gene. The library came from PCR. The instrument was an Illumina HiSeq 4000. High-throughput sequencing was used to profile the TCR beta-chain CDR3 region of every patient. The authors processed their data as follows. A classifier to discriminate distant-metastatic papillary thyroid cancer patients was built from CDR3 differences across clinicopathological groups. Repertoire diversity was assessed with the Shannon index, and tumor-blood repertoire similarity with the Morisita-Horn index. TCRdb trimmed public reads at Q25 via fastp, called clones via MiXCR and kept in-frame beta chains. In this record, the V and J calls reflect TCRdb's handling and not the investigators' own analysis. This sample comprises about 5,000 clones, about 32% of them detected only once. Of the sample, around 25% falls within the top ten clones.

No patient had received any treatment before thyroid surgery. Patient clinical samples collected from the early 2010s to the late 2010s were retrospectively analysed using T-cell receptor beta sequencing. Of note for this clone: Its cognate antigen has yet to be identified. Base qualities are not at hand, and no much larger clone is one base apart.

The sequencing sample was made of adjacent normal tissue. The clonotype comes from a female donor with papillary thyroid cancer or a benign thyroid nodule (not recorded which). Some clones in this sample may be carry-over from other donors' samples. The rearranged chain carries TRBV4-2 and TRBJ1-2, with a tentative D gene TRBD1 over 5 matching bases. The nucleotides read TGTGCCAGCAGCCAAGACGGGGAGGGGTTCTATGGCTACACCTTC. Its translation reads: CASSQDGEGFYGYTF.